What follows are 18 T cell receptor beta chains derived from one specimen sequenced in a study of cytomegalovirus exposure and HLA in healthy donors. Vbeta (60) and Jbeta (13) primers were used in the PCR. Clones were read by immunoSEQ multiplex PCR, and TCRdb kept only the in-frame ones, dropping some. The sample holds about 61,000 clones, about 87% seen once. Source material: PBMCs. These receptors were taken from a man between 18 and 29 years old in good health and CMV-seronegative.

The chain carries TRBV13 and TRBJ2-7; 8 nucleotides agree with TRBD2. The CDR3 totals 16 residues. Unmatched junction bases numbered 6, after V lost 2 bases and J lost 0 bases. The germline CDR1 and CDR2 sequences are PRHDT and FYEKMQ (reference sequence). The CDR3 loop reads CASSLFAGGSSYEQYF. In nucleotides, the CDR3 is TGTGCCAGCAGCTTATTTGCGGGGGGAAGCTCCTACGAGCAGTACTTC.

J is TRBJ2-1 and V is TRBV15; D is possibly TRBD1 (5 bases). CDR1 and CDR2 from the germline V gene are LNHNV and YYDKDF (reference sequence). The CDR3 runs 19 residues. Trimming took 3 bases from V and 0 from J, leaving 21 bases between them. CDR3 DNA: TGTGCCACCAGCAGCCACATTCAACAGGCAACCTACTCCTACAATGAGCAGTTCTTC. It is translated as CATSSHIQQATYSYNEQFF.

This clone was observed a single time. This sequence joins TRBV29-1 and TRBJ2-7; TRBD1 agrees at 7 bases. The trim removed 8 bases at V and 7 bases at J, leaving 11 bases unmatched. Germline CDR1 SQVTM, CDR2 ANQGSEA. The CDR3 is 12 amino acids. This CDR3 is CSQQGPQGEQYF. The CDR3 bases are TGCAGCCAACAGGGGCCCCAGGGGGAGCAGTACTTC.

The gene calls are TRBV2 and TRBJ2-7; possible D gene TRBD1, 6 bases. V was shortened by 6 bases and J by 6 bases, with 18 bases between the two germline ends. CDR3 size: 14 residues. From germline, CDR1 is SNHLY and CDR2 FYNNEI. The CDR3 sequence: CASRSGGAVGEQYF. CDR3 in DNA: TGTGCCAGCAGATCTGGGGGCGCCGTTGGCGAGCAGTACTTC.

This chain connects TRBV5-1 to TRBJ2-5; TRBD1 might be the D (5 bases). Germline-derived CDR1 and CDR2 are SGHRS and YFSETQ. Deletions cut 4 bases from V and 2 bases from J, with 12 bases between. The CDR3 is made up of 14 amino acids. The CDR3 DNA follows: TGCGCCAGCAGCCCGATGCCAGGGCAAGAGACCCAGTACTTC. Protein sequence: CASSPMPGQETQYF.

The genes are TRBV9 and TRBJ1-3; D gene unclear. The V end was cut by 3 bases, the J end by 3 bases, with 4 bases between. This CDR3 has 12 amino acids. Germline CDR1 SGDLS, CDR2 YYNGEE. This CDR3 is CASSGSGNTIYF. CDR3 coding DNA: TGTGCCAGCAGCGGTAGTGGAAACACCATATATTTT.

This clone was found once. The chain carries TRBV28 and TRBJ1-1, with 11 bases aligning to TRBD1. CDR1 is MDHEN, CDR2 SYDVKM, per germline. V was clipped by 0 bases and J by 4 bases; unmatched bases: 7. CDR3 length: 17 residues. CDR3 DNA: TGTGCCAGCAGTTTATGGGTGGACAGGGGGCTGGGCACTGAAGCTTTCTTT. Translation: CASSLWVDRGLGTEAFF.

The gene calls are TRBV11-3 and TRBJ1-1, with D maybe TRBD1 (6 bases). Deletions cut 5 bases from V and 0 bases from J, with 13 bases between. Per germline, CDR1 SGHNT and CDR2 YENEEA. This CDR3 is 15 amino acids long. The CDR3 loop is CASSPPDRLNTEAFF. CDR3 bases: TGTGCCAGCAGCCCACCGGACAGATTGAACACTGAAGCTTTCTTT.

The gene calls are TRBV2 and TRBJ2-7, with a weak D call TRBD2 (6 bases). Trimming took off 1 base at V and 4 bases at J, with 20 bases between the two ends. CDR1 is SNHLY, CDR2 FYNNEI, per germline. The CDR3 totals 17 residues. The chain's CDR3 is CASSEEYRPQEGYEQYF. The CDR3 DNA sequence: TGTGCCAGCAGTGAAGAATATAGGCCGCAGGAGGGGTACGAGCAGTACTTC.

CDR3 sequence reads: CASSRGQGSGTNEKLFF. CDR3 coding DNA: TGTGCCAGCAGCAGAGGACAGGGGAGCGGCACTAATGAAAAACTGTTTTTT. J is TRBJ1-4 and V is TRBV5-8; TRBD1 matches at 9 bases. The CDR3 covers 17 residues. CDR1 SGHTS and CDR2 YDEGEE come from the germline V gene. The V and J ends lost 4 bases and 2 bases, in that order; junction bases with no gene match: 9.

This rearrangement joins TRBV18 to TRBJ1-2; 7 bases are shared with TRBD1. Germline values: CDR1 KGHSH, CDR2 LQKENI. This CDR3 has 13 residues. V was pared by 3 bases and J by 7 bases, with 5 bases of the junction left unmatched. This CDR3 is CASSPVTGAGYTF. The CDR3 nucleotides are TGTGCCAGCTCACCCGTTACAGGGGCTGGCTACACCTTC.

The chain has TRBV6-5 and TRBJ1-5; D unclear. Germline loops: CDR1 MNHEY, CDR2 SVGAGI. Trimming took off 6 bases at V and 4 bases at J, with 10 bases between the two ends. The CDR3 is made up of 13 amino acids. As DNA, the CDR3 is TGTGCCAGCAGGCGAGGAGAGAATCAGCCCCAGCATTTT. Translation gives CASRRGENQPQHF.

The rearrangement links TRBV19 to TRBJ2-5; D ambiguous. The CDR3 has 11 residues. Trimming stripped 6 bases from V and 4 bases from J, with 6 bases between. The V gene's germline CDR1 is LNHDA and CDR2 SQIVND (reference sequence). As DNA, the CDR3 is TGTGCCAGTAGGAACTCAGAGACCCAGTACTTC. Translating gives CASRNSETQYF.

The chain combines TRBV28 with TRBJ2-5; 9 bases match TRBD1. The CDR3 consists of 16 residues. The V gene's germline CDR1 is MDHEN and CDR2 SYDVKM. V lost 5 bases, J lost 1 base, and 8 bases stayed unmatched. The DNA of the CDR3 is TGTGCCAGCAGTCCTCCGGGACAGGGATTCCAAGAGACCCAGTACTTC. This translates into CASSPPGQGFQETQYF.

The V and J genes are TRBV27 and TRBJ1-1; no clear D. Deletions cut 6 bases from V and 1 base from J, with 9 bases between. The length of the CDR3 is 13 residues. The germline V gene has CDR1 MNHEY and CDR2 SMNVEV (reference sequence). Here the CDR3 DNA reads TGTGCCAGCAGCCCGAGGAGGAACACTGAAGCTTTCTTT. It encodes CASSPRRNTEAFF.

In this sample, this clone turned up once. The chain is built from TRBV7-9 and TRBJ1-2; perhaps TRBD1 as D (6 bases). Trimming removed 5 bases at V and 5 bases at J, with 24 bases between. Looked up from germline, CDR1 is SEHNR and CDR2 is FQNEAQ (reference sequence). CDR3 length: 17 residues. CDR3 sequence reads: CASSPQAGAGYLYGYTF. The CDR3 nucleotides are TGTGCCAGCAGCCCCCAGGCAGGGGCAGGGTATCTATATGGCTACACCTTC.

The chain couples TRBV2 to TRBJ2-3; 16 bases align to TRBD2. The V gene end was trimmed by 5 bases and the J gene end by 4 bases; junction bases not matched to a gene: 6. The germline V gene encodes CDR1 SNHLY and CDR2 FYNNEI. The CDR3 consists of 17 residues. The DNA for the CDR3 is TGTGCCAGCAGTTACCCCGGGACTAGCGGGGGGGCAGATACGCAGTATTTT. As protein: CASSYPGTSGGADTQYF.

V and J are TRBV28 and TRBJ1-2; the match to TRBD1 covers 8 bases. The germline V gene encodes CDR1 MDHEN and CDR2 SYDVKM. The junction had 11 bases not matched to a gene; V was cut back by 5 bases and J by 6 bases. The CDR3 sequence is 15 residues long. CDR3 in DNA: TGTGCCAGCAGTGGCCCCCAGGGGGCTGGGGATGGCTACACCTTC. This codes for CASSGPQGAGDGYTF.